Described below is a single T cell receptor beta chain sequence and its context. As yet, its antigen is unknown. The data originate from a study of cytomegalovirus exposure and HLA in healthy donors. Study-level results: Researchers counted around 160 TCR beta chains as cytomegalovirus-associated. Presence/absence results assume similar sequencing depth per donor, which may not hold. Many donors carried some public TCRs, although rarity characterized most TCR sequences.

Between the trimmed V and J ends, which lost 1 base and 2 bases, there was a span of 14 bases. CDR3 length: 17 residues. Germline-derived CDR1 and CDR2 are LGHNA and YNFKEQ. This PCR relied on a set of 60 Vbeta primers and 13 Jbeta primers. Authors' data handling: In a later analysis, the count reached some 73 million unique TCR beta chains, with approximately 10 million shared. Produced via immunoSEQ multiplex PCR; TCRdb's table is partial and in-frame only. V and J calls and clone size are those listed in that table; D and trimming were worked out from the DNA. The sample totals about 88,000 clones.

The receptor was derived from a girl aged 10-17 years in good health and CMV-seropositive. This chain uses TRBV4-2 with TRBJ2-2; the D gene is possibly TRBD2 (6 bases). Sequenced input: PBMCs. In nucleotides, the CDR3 is TGTGCCAGCAGCCAAGCTACTAGCCTCCCTAACACCGGGGAGCTGTTTTTT. This translates into CASSQATSLPNTGELFF.